These 18 T cell receptor beta chains were all obtained from the same sample, sequenced in a study of T cells in Graves' hyperthyroidism and ophthalmopathy. Amplified TCR beta CDR3 regions came from RNA transcripts. RT-PCR in the first round (using the HTBI primer set) targeted the TCR CDR3. Via MiXCR, TCRdb re-called the multiplex PCR reads, giving one row per CDR3 protein. This table holds more than 500,000 distinct CDR3 sequences, 16% found once. Material for sequencing was blood. The source of these receptors is a woman between 25 and 40 years old with Graves' ophthalmopathy.

This clonotype was picked up many times. The rearrangement joins TRBV18 to TRBJ2-2; no definite D call. Germline V gene data show CDR1 as KGHSH and CDR2 as LQKENI. The CDR3 consists of 12 residues. V shed 1 base and J shed 5 bases, with 2 bases lying between them. The CDR3 reads CASSPQTGELFF. CDR3 DNA: TGTGCCAGCTCACCACAGACCGGGGAGCTGTTTTTT.

The sample holds a few counts of this clonotype. V gene TRBV7-9 combines with J gene TRBJ2-7; D is perhaps TRBD1 (6 bases). V gave up 4 bases and J gave up 1 base, with 11 bases separating them. The CDR3 runs 14 residues. CDR1 is SEHNR, CDR2 FQNEAQ, per germline (reference sequence). The DNA for the CDR3 is TGTGCCAGCAGCTCCCAACAGGGTTCCTACGAGCAGTACTTC. It encodes CASSSQQGSYEQYF.

This clonotype has at least ten counts. V usage is TRBV6-1 and J usage is TRBJ1-2; 8 positions agree with TRBD1. This CDR3 spans 12 amino acids. Germline V CDR1 and CDR2: MNHNS, SASEGT. V lost 11 bases, J lost 4 bases, and 6 bases stayed unmatched. The CDR3 reads CASSDRGYGYTF. CDR3 coding DNA: TGTGCCTCTTCAGACAGGGGCTATGGCTACACCTTC.

This clonotype was counted once. Being one base from a much bigger clone, this may be a read error. The chain combines TRBV4-3 with TRBJ2-7, with 8 nucleotides matching TRBD1. J gave up 2 bases and V 0 bases, and 6 bases lay outside the gene matches. CDR1 is LGHNA and CDR2 is YSLEER in the germline V gene. This CDR3 region has 16 residues. CDR3 in amino acids: CASSQESLDRAYEQYF. The CDR3 DNA follows: TGCGCCAGCAGCCAAGAATCTCTGGACAGGGCCTACGAGCAGTACTTC.

This clonotype was observed a few times. This may be a read error, as it is one base from a much larger clone. The missing conserved phenylalanine or tryptophan at the end of this CDR3 makes a read error likely. This chain links TRBV7-8 with TRBJ2-1; possibly TRBD2 for D (6 bases). Germline V gene sequence: CDR1 SGHVS, CDR2 FQNEAQ. Deletions cut 5 bases from V and 5 bases from J, with 10 bases between. The CDR3 sequence is 13 residues long. This CDR3 reads CASSPGEDNEQFV. CDR3 nucleotides: TGTGCCAGCAGCCCCGGGGAGGACAATGAGCAGTTCGTC.

This clonotype appeared many times. V and J are TRBV7-2 and TRBJ2-7; D gene uncertain. The CDR3 extends over 12 amino acids. The germline V gene encodes CDR1 SGHTA and CDR2 FQGNSA. V was shortened by 1 base and J by 6 bases, with 7 bases between the two germline ends. The CDR3 DNA reads TGTGCCAGCAGCTTAGTATCGCGCGAGCAGTACTTC. It yields the protein CASSLVSREQYF.

This clonotype has a count of ten or more. The rearrangement uses TRBV11-1 and TRBJ2-7; the D is unclear. The length of the CDR3 is 13 residues. In germline, CDR1 is SGHAT, CDR2 FQDESV (reference sequence). V lost 5 bases to trimming and J lost 2 bases, with 10 bases between them. As DNA, the CDR3 is TGTGCCAGCAGCCGACTTCTAACCTACGAGCAGTACTTC. Its protein product is CASSRLLTYEQYF. The full variable domain, completed using reference TRBV11-1 and TRBJ2-7, is EAEVAQSPRYKITEKSQAVAFWCDPISGHATLYWYRQILGQGPELLVQFQDESVVDDSQLPKDRFSAERLKGVDSTLKIQPAELGDSAMYLCASSRLLTYEQYFGPGTRLTVT.

On this clonotype: One junction end disagrees with the germline gene, perhaps due to a read error. V gene TRBV11-1 combines with J gene TRBJ2-7, with D possibly called TRBD1 or TRBD2 (5 bases each). Looked up from germline, CDR1 is SGHAT and CDR2 is FQDESV (reference sequence). This CDR3 contains 15 residues. CDR3 DNA: TGTGCCAGCAGTCCCTCGGGCCGGGGCTCCTGCGAGCAGTACTTC. Translating gives CASSPSGRGSCEQYF.

Remarks on this clonotype: A read error may be the cause here, since a much bigger clone is one base away. As the CDR3 is not closed by the conserved phenylalanine or tryptophan, this likely results from a read error. The J gene is TRBJ1-1, the V gene TRBV2; D may be TRBD1 (5 bases). This CDR3 is 10 amino acids long. From germline, CDR1 is SNHLY and CDR2 FYNNEI. The V gene lost 11 bases and the J gene lost 1 base, with 5 bases spanning the gap. The CDR3 DNA reads TGTGCCGGACAGAACACTGAAGCTTTCTCT. This codes for CAGQNTEAFS.

V and J are TRBV29-1 and TRBJ1-2, with 9 bases that match TRBD1. The germline gives CDR1 SQVTM, CDR2 ANQGSEA. The CDR3 is 14 amino acids. Trimming took 7 bases from V and 6 from J; bases not matched to a gene: 12. The CDR3 here is CSATLDRGWDGYTF. In nucleotides, the CDR3 is TGCAGCGCAACATTAGACAGGGGGTGGGATGGCTACACCTTC.

This clonotype was detected only a few times. The chain uses TRBV14 and TRBJ2-1; 11 bases align to TRBD2. Germline V CDR1 and CDR2: SGHDN, FVKESK. J gave up 7 bases and V 4 bases, and 9 bases lay outside the gene matches. The CDR3 contains 16 residues. CDR3 residues: CASSPTSGRGLNEQFF. In nucleotides, the CDR3 is TGTGCCAGCAGCCCCACTAGCGGGAGAGGGTTAAATGAGCAGTTCTTC.

This sequence joins TRBV28 and TRBJ2-3; D is perhaps TRBD2 (5 bases). Trimming pared 6 bases from V and 0 bases from J, leaving 16 bases between. Germline-derived CDR1 and CDR2 are MDHEN and SYDVKM. The CDR3 is made up of 16 amino acids. CDR3 sequence reads: CASRPPWGASTDTQYF. DNA for the CDR3: TGTGCCAGCAGGCCTCCCTGGGGAGCTAGCACAGATACGCAGTATTTT. Using reference TRBV28 and TRBJ2-3 for the parts outside the CDR3, the full variable domain is DVKVTQSSRYLVKRTGEKVFLECVQDMDHENMFWYRQDPGLGLRLIYFSYDVKMKEKGDIPEGYSVSREKKERFSLILESASTNQTSMYLCASRPPWGASTDTQYFGPGTRLTVL.

The chain joins TRBV2 to TRBJ1-1; no clear D. The CDR3 extends over 13 amino acids. Germline V CDR1 and CDR2: SNHLY, FYNNEI. The V end lost 6 bases, the J end lost 10 bases, and 18 bases lay between the germline ends. The CDR3 DNA is TGTGCCAGCAGGGAATTTGGAGGCCGCGGAGCTTTCTTT. This translates into CASREFGGRGAFF.

This clonotype was seen ten or more times. This CDR3 reads CSVEILAGGFEQFF. CDR3 bases: TGCAGCGTAGAGATTCTAGCGGGAGGGTTTGAGCAGTTCTTC. The chain carries TRBV20-1 and TRBJ2-1, with TRBD2 identical over 12 bases. This CDR3 is 14 amino acids long. Germline loops: CDR1 DFQATT, CDR2 SNEGSKA (reference sequence).

This clonotype was detected ten times or more. The chain uses TRBV19 and TRBJ2-7; 11 nucleotides line up with TRBD2. The germline CDR1 and CDR2 sequences are LNHDA and SQIVND (reference sequence). The CDR3 has 15 amino acids. The junction had 4 bases not matched to a gene; V was cut back by 4 bases and J by 2 bases. The CDR3 bases are TGTGCCAGTAGTACGTTAGCGGGAGGGACCTACGAGCAGTACTTC. It encodes CASSTLAGGTYEQYF. The full variable domain, in which reference TRBV19 and TRBJ2-7 provide the parts outside the CDR3, is DGGITQSPKYLFRKEGQNVTLSCEQNLNHDAMYWYRQDPGQGLRLIYYSQIVNDFQKGDIAEGYSVSREKKESFPLTVTSAQKNPTAFYLCASSTLAGGTYEQYFGPGTRLTVT.

CDR3 amino acids: CASSAYTHNEQFF. The CDR3 DNA is TGTGCCAGCAGCGCTTACACGCACAATGAGCAGTTCTTC. The rearrangement uses TRBV7-2 and TRBJ2-1; no firm D call. V was cut by 5 bases and J by 5 bases, with 10 bases left in between. CDR1 and CDR2 from the germline V gene are SGHTA and FQGNSA. The CDR3 extends over 13 amino acids.

The table lists this clonotype with many counts. The chain combines TRBV2 with TRBJ1-5, with 9 positions matching TRBD1. The CDR3 runs 15 residues. The V gene's germline CDR1 is SNHLY and CDR2 FYNNEI. The V gene end was trimmed by 7 bases and the J gene end by 5 bases; junction bases not matched to a gene: 9. As DNA, the CDR3 is TGTGCCAGCACCGGGACAGGGAGTCTCTATCAGCCCCAGCATTTT. Protein product: CASTGTGSLYQPQHF.

The rearrangement uses TRBV10-3 and TRBJ1-5; D remains ambiguous. The CDR3 contains 17 residues. Germline lookup yields CDR1 ENHRY and CDR2 SYGVKD. Trimming removed 3 bases at V and 6 bases at J, with 21 bases between. The CDR3 DNA sequence: TGTGCCATCAGTGAAATTAGAGGAGGCCTGGGCAGTCAGCCCCAGCATTTT. Its translation: CAISEIRGGLGSQPQHF.